The 3 T cell receptor beta chains reported below all come from one sample, sequenced in a study of T cell responses to AZD1222 COVID-19 vaccine. The table came from immunoSEQ multiplex PCR; TCRdb's copy has only in-frame clones and leaves some out. The table has around 100,000 clones, 84% seen once. The specimen was peripheral blood, collected on day 0 of AZD1222 vaccination. The receptors here all came from an adult in good health.

The chain couples TRBV2 to TRBJ2-1; the D gene is possibly TRBD2 (6 bases). V lost 2 bases and J lost 8, with 10 bases in between. The length of the CDR3 is 13 residues. The germline CDR1 and CDR2 sequences are SNHLY and FYNNEI. The CDR3 DNA reads TGTGCCAGCAGTGAAAAAGGGAGGCATGAGCAGTTCTTC. It codes for CASSEKGRHEQFF.

V gene TRBV28 combines with J gene TRBJ1-2; a weak D match, TRBD1 (5 bases). Trimming stripped 10 bases from V and 4 bases from J, with 25 bases between. Germline loops: CDR1 MDHEN, CDR2 SYDVKM. CDR3 length equals 16 residues. CDR3 loop: CATKSPGQGKSYGYTF. The CDR3 DNA reads TGTGCCACAAAATCCCCGGGGCAGGGAAAGAGCTATGGCTACACCTTC.

The gene calls are TRBV6-5 and TRBJ1-2; no clear D gene. Germline CDR1 MNHEY, CDR2 SVGAGI. The CDR3 covers 14 residues. Trimming left V 0 bases short and J 8 bases short, with 13 bases between. DNA of the CDR3: TGTGCCAGCAGTTACTCGTCCCCCATGGGGGGCTACACCTTC. Protein sequence: CASSYSSPMGGYTF.